Listed here are 5 T cell receptor beta chains from one sample, sequenced in a study of T cell repertoires in cytomegalovirus infection. Their antigen targets remain unknown. From the reads, TCRdb called clonotypes with MiXCR, one entry per CDR3 protein. The sample includes a few hundred thousand distinct CDR3 sequences, approximately 35% of them seen just once. Here the sequenced sample was cultured PBMCs, taken from culture after CMV antigen stimulation. Receptor source: a human donor in good health (CMV status not recorded). Some clones in this sample may be carry-over from other donors' samples.

This rearrangement joins TRBV7-9 to TRBJ2-7; D possibly matches TRBD1 or TRBD2 (5 bases each). The length of the CDR3 is 13 residues. CDR1 SEHNR and CDR2 FQNEAQ come from the germline V gene (reference sequence). The CDR3 nucleotides are TGTGCCAGCAGCTTAGTGTCGGGACGGAACCTCGACGTC. As protein: CASSLVSGRNLDV.

J is TRBJ2-5 and V is TRBV6-2 or TRBV6-3, with D unclear. The germline V and J ends were trimmed by 2 bases and 1 base, with 20 bases remaining between them. The CDR3 is made up of 18 amino acids. Germline assignment: CDR1 MNHEY and CDR2 SVGEGT. CDR3 sequence: CASSYRAGRPTTQETQYF. The CDR3 region has the DNA TGTGCCAGCAGTTACCGGGCAGGCCGGCCAACCACCCAAGAGACCCAGTACTTC.

V usage is TRBV6-2 or TRBV6-3 and J usage is TRBJ2-1; 9 bases align to TRBD2. Germline CDR1 reads MNHEY; CDR2 reads SVGEGT. This CDR3 region has 14 residues. Trimming removed 2 bases from V and 9 bases from J; junction bases left unmatched: 5. CDR3 amino acids: CASSYGGRVPEQFF. The DNA for the CDR3 is TGTGCCAGCAGTTACGGCGGGAGGGTCCCTGAGCAGTTCTTC.

This clonotype was found many times. This chain uses TRBV7-6 with TRBJ2-2; TRBD1 is a possible D gene (6 bases). Per germline, CDR1 SGHVS and CDR2 FNYEAQ. The length of the CDR3 is 18 residues. V was cut by 2 bases and J by 2 bases, with 18 bases left in between. The DNA of the CDR3 is TGTGCCAGCAGCTTAATTCTGGGGACAAGGGGTAACACCGGGGAGCTGTTTTTT. This codes for CASSLILGTRGNTGELFF. Variable domain in full (rest from reference TRBV7-6 and TRBJ2-2): GAGVSQSPRYKVTKRGQDVALRCDPISGHVSLYWYRQALGQGPEFLTYFNYEAQQDKSGLPNDRFSAERPEGSISTLTIQRTEQRDSAMYRCASSLILGTRGNTGELFFGEGSRLTVL.

This clonotype was recorded a few times. This chain joins TRBV19 and TRBJ1-4; D gene unclear. V gave up 4 bases and J gave up 0 bases, with 6 bases separating them. The CDR3 totals 14 residues. Germline V gives CDR1 LNHDA, CDR2 SQIVND (reference sequence). The CDR3 region is CASSNWATNEKLFF. In nucleotides, the CDR3 is TGTGCCAGTAGTAACTGGGCAACTAATGAAAAACTGTTTTTT.